This T cell receptor beta chain was identified in a study of OX40 agonist ivuxolimab in advanced cancers. Trimming stripped 6 bases from V and 2 bases from J, with 16 bases between. This CDR3 is 15 amino acids long. Germline V CDR1 and CDR2: SNHLY, FYNNEI. The repertoire was sequenced with immunoSEQ multiplex PCR; TCRdb's copy has only in-frame clones and lacks some. The data hold 70,000 to 95,000 clones, with 75% to 95% observed a single time. The J gene is TRBJ2-5, the V gene TRBV2, with no clear D. The source is an adult with an advanced solid tumor such as melanoma, head and neck, liver or kidney cancer. Sequences were derived from CD4+ or CD8+ T cells sorted from blood, sampled in a trial of the OX40 agonist ivuxolimab. The DNA of the CDR3 is TGTGCCAGCAGCCCCATCGAGGCAGCACAAGAGACCCAGTACTTC. Translation gives CASSPIEAAQETQYF.